These 5 T cell receptor beta chains were sequenced from one sample in a study of blood T cells in healthy people across ages. Alongside a J-beta primer mix, a sample-barcoded 5' primer served in a second PCR lasting 7 to 11 cycles. One entry per CDR3 protein, called by TCRdb with MiXCR from the 5' RACE reads. The sample has fewer than 2 million distinct CDR3 sequences; about two fifths are singletons. The source material was blood. Source of these receptors: a human donor in good health.

This clonotype was found once. The chain couples TRBV20-1 to TRBJ2-5, with D perhaps given as TRBD1 or TRBD2 (5 bases each). The CDR3 loop spans 13 amino acids. Trimming took off 6 bases at V and 0 bases at J, with 11 bases between the two ends. Germline assignment: CDR1 DFQATT and CDR2 SNEGSKA (reference sequence). The CDR3 DNA sequence: TGCAGTGCCCTACTAGGGGACCAAGAGACCCAGTACTTC. It is translated as CSALLGDQETQYF.

The V call is TRBV7-2, the J call TRBJ2-4; a weak D match, TRBD2 (5 bases). V was pared by 0 bases and J by 13 bases, with 7 bases between. The germline CDR1 and CDR2 sequences are SGHTA and FQGNSA. CDR3 size: 11 residues. The CDR3 spells CASSLAEVQYF. As DNA, the CDR3 is TGTGCCAGCAGCTTAGCGGAGGTGCAGTACTTC. The full variable domain, in which reference TRBV7-2 and TRBJ2-4 provide the parts outside the CDR3, is GAGVSQSPSNKVTEKGKDVELRCDPISGHTALYWYRQSLGQGLEFLIYFQGNSAPDKSGLPSDRFSAERTGGSVSTLTIQRTQQEDSAVYLCASSLAEVQYFGAGTRLSVL.

Ten or more counts support this clonotype. The chain couples TRBV12-3 or TRBV12-4 to TRBJ2-5; no firm D call. This CDR3 spans 15 amino acids. Trimming took 3 bases from V and 1 from J, leaving 12 bases between them. Here the CDR3 DNA reads TGTGCCAGCAGTTTTTCCCGTAACCTCCAAGAGACCCAGTACTTC. Residues: CASSFSRNLQETQYF.

The chain has TRBV5-1 and TRBJ2-3, with D perhaps TRBD1 (6 bases). In germline, CDR1 is SGHRS, CDR2 YFSETQ. The CDR3 sequence is 15 residues long. V was cut by 3 bases and J by 2 bases, with 13 bases left in between. CDR3 region: CASSSLTGSTDTQYF. In nucleotides, the CDR3 is TGCGCCAGCAGCTCCCTGACAGGATCCACAGATACGCAGTATTTT. The full variable domain, rest sourced from reference TRBV5-1 and TRBJ2-3, is KAGVTQTPRYLIKTRGQQVTLSCSPISGHRSVSWYQQTPGQGLQFLFEYFSETQRNKGNFPGRFSGRQFSNSRSEMNVSTLELGDSALYLCASSSLTGSTDTQYFGPGTRLTVL.

This clonotype has a single count. V gene TRBV5-1 combines with J gene TRBJ2-5; 10 bases are a match to TRBD2. Germline trimming cut 3 bases from V and 1 base from J; bases unmatched to any gene: 3. From germline, CDR1 is SGHRS and CDR2 YFSETQ. The CDR3 is made up of 15 amino acids. In DNA, the CDR3 is TGCGCCAGCAGCTGGCTAGCGGGGGCCCAAGAGACCCAGTACTTC. Translating it yields CASSWLAGAQETQYF.